The 21 T cell receptor beta chains presented below share a single source sample, sequenced in a study of regulatory T cells in long-lasting Graves disease. Time point denoted: newly diagnosed GD, antithyroid drugs for less than 3 months. Making the TCR library involved RNA that had been extracted from PBMCs. Investigators prepared the TCR beta libraries by applying iRepertoire HTBI primers and Arm-PCR of CDR3 regions. Via MiXCR, TCRdb re-called the multiplex PCR reads, giving one row per CDR3 protein. The sample has around 400,000 distinct CDR3 sequences; around 16% are singletons. The sample here was peripheral blood mononuclear cells (PBMCs), taken at new diagnosis, from a patient treated with antithyroid drugs. The receptor set was obtained from a female donor with Graves disease.

Many counts were recorded for this clonotype. This chain joins TRBV5-6 and TRBJ2-3; 9 bases match TRBD2. In germline, CDR1 is SGHDT, CDR2 YYEEEE. The length of the CDR3 is 14 residues. V dropped 2 bases and J dropped 5; count of bases not matched to a gene: 3. CDR3 loop: CASSFSGSVDTQYF. The CDR3, as DNA: TGTGCCAGCAGCTTTAGCGGGAGTGTAGATACGCAGTATTTT.

There are a few counts of this clonotype. The chain carries TRBV28 and TRBJ2-7; 7 nucleotides agree with TRBD1. Per germline, CDR1 MDHEN and CDR2 SYDVKM. The CDR3 extends over 15 amino acids. Germline trimming cut 3 bases from V and 4 bases from J; bases unmatched to any gene: 9. Written as DNA, the CDR3 is TGTGCCAGCAGTTTCTCCCGGCAGGGGGTTTACGAGCAGTACTTC. Translating gives CASSFSRQGVYEQYF.

This clonotype was recorded at least ten times. The rearrangement uses TRBV11-2 and TRBJ1-3; TRBD1 matches 8 bases. CDR1 is SGHAT and CDR2 is FQNNGV in the germline V gene. This CDR3 has 17 amino acids. Trimming took 0 bases from V and 4 from J; bases not matched to a gene: 8. The CDR3 protein is CASSLEPGQAGGNTIYF. The CDR3 DNA is TGTGCCAGCAGCTTAGAGCCGGGACAGGCCGGGGGAAACACCATATATTTT.

This chain connects TRBV7-2 to TRBJ2-3; 10 bases align to TRBD2. J lost 6 bases, V lost 5 bases, and 11 bases had no gene match. Germline-derived CDR1 and CDR2 are SGHTA and FQGNSA. This CDR3 contains 16 residues. The CDR3: CASSPTSGTGLDTQYF. The CDR3, as DNA: TGTGCCAGCAGCCCTACTAGCGGGACTGGTCTCGATACGCAGTATTTT. Full variable domain (outside the CDR3, taken from reference TRBV7-2 and TRBJ2-3): GAGVSQSPSNKVTEKGKDVELRCDPISGHTALYWYRQSLGQGLEFLIYFQGNSAPDKSGLPSDRFSAERTGGSVSTLTIQRTQQEDSAVYLCASSPTSGTGLDTQYFGPGTRLTVL.

This clonotype came up many times. This chain joins TRBV27 and TRBJ1-2, with 7 bases aligning to TRBD1. This CDR3 contains 11 residues. Germline CDR1 is MNHEY and CDR2 is SMNVEV (reference sequence). J gave up 5 bases and V 9 bases, and 3 bases lay outside the gene matches. The CDR3 sequence: CASGTEYGYTF. CDR3 bases: TGTGCCAGTGGGACAGAGTATGGCTACACCTTC.

This clonotype has more than one count but fewer than ten. The chain employs TRBV5-5 and TRBJ1-2, with D maybe TRBD1 (5 bases). This CDR3 has 14 residues. Trimming removed 0 bases from V and 4 bases from J, with 10 bases in between. Germline assignment: CDR1 SGHKS and CDR2 YYEKEE (reference sequence). CDR3 residues: CASSLGQRSYGYTF. The DNA of the CDR3 is TGTGCCAGCAGCTTGGGACAGCGAAGCTATGGCTACACCTTC.

This clonotype was picked up many times. The J gene is TRBJ2-1, the V gene TRBV29-1; the D is unclear. CDR1 is SQVTM and CDR2 is ANQGSEA in the germline V gene. The CDR3 is 11 residues long. V was cut by 1 base and J by 7 bases, with 5 bases left in between. The CDR3: CSVEGKNEQFF. The CDR3 coding sequence is TGCAGCGTTGAAGGGAAAAATGAGCAGTTCTTC.

This clonotype was observed a few times. The rearrangement joins TRBV30 to TRBJ2-6, with TRBD1 identical over 9 bases. V trimming: 2 bases; J trimming: 0 bases; junction bases outside the gene matches: 5. Germline CDR1 reads GTSNPN; CDR2 reads SVGIG (reference sequence). The CDR3 loop spans 17 amino acids. CDR3 bases: TGTGCCTGGAGTCGGGACAGGGCGAGCTCTGGGGCCAACGTCCTGACTTTC. As protein: CAWSRDRASSGANVLTF.

A word on this clonotype: A single base is all that separates this from a far larger clone, so a read error is likely. Without the conserved terminal phenylalanine or tryptophan, this CDR3 likely stems from a read error. CDR3 amino acids: CASRSTMGPAFL. CDR3 DNA: TGTGCCAGCCGCTCTACAATGGGCCCAGCTTTCCTT. The chain combines TRBV7-2 with TRBJ1-1; D remains unclear. Trimming left V 8 bases short and J 10 bases short, with 17 bases between. The CDR3 is made up of 12 amino acids. Germline CDR1 reads SGHTA; CDR2 reads FQGNSA.

Ten or more counts support this clonotype. This chain joins TRBV5-4 and TRBJ2-7, with 9 positions matching TRBD1. Germline V CDR1 and CDR2: SGHNT, YYREEE (reference sequence). The CDR3 consists of 12 residues. Germline trimming cut 4 bases from V and 6 bases from J; bases unmatched to any gene: 2. This CDR3 is CASSRQGGEQYF. CDR3 DNA sequence: TGTGCCAGCAGCAGACAGGGGGGCGAGCAGTACTTC.

This clonotype was observed a few times. Here the CDR3 reads CAISAGLTELNTEAFF. The CDR3 nucleotides are TGTGCCATCAGTGCAGGGCTTACAGAACTGAACACTGAAGCTTTCTTT. The V gene is TRBV10-3, the J gene TRBJ1-1; possibly TRBD1 for D (5 bases). From germline, CDR1 is ENHRY and CDR2 SYGVKD. Trimming left V 4 bases short and J 0 bases short, with 15 bases between. This CDR3 is built from 16 residues.

This clonotype was seen more than once but under ten times. The J gene is TRBJ1-2, the V gene TRBV30; D ambiguous. Deletions cut 0 bases from V and 10 bases from J, with 27 bases between. There are 17 residues in the CDR3. CDR1 GTSNPN and CDR2 SVGIG come from the germline V gene (reference sequence). The CDR3 sequence is CAWSVFASMAPASAYTF. CDR3 bases: TGTGCCTGGAGTGTATTCGCCTCGATGGCGCCGGCTTCAGCCTACACCTTC.

This clonotype was counted many times. V usage is TRBV5-1 and J usage is TRBJ2-7; D not resolved. Trimming took off 7 bases at V and 1 base at J, with 12 bases between the two ends. Germline V gene sequence: CDR1 SGHRS, CDR2 YFSETQ. The CDR3 is made up of 13 amino acids. In DNA form, the CDR3 reads TGCGCCAGCGCCCGGACGGGTTCCTACGAGCAGTACTTC. As protein: CASARTGSYEQYF. The whole variable domain, filled in from reference TRBV5-1 and TRBJ2-7, reads KAGVTQTPRYLIKTRGQQVTLSCSPISGHRSVSWYQQTPGQGLQFLFEYFSETQRNKGNFPGRFSGRQFSNSRSEMNVSTLELGDSALYLCASARTGSYEQYFGPGTRLTVT.

The J gene is TRBJ2-3, the V gene TRBV30; the match to TRBD2 covers 7 bases. Germline CDR1 and CDR2: GTSNPN and SVGIG (reference sequence). J gave up 1 base and V 2 bases, and 6 bases lay outside the gene matches. The CDR3 has 15 amino acids. Written as DNA, the CDR3 is TGTGCCTGGAGTCCCTTTCGGGGGGGCACAGATACGCAGTATTTT. It yields the protein CAWSPFRGGTDTQYF. Using reference TRBV30 and TRBJ2-3 for the parts outside the CDR3, the full variable domain is SQTIHQWPATLVQPVGSPLSLECTVEGTSNPNLYWYRQAAGRGLQLLFYSVGIGQISSEVPQNLSASRPQDRQFILSSKKLLLSDSGFYLCAWSPFRGGTDTQYFGPGTRLTVL.

This clonotype has more than one count but fewer than ten. The chain uses TRBV5-5 and TRBJ2-7; possible D gene TRBD1, 6 bases. Germline V gene data show CDR1 as SGHKS and CDR2 as YYEKEE (reference sequence). Trimming took off 1 base at V and 5 bases at J, with 16 bases between the two ends. This CDR3 comprises 15 residues. For the CDR3, the DNA is TGTGCCAGCAGCTTGCCGGCAGGGGTGGTCGACGAGCAGTACTTC. This gives the protein CASSLPAGVVDEQYF.

This clonotype was seen many times. This chain uses TRBV6-8 with TRBJ2-6; a weak D match, TRBD1 (5 bases). V gave up 6 bases and J gave up 3 bases, with 18 bases separating them. Germline CDR1 reads MNHGY; CDR2 reads SAAAGT. There are 17 residues in the CDR3. The CDR3 is CASRDHTQGCGANVLTF. The DNA for the CDR3 is TGTGCCAGCAGAGACCATACTCAGGGTTGTGGGGCCAACGTCCTGACTTTC.

The J gene is TRBJ2-3, the V gene TRBV12-3 or TRBV12-4; 14 positions match TRBD2. This CDR3 contains 17 residues. Germline trimming cut 5 bases from V and 5 bases from J; bases unmatched to any gene: 9. CDR3 in DNA: TGTGCCAGCAGTAGAACGGGACTAGCGGGAGATCGAGATACGCAGTATTTT. Translating gives CASSRTGLAGDRDTQYF.

Many counts were recorded for this clonotype. This chain links TRBV28 with TRBJ1-1, with D possibly being TRBD1 (6 bases). CDR1 is MDHEN, CDR2 SYDVKM, per germline. V lost 5 bases to trimming and J lost 0 bases, with 19 bases between them. The CDR3 is made up of 17 amino acids. The CDR3 region has the DNA TGTGCCAGCAGTAACACCTCAGGGGCGGGTGTGAACACTGAAGCTTTCTTT. Translated, it gives CASSNTSGAGVNTEAFF.

This clonotype was observed many times. V is TRBV27 and J is TRBJ1-5; D is unclear. The ends were cut back, 2 bases at V and 6 bases at J, with 11 bases in the middle. CDR1 and CDR2 (germline): MNHEY, SMNVEV (reference sequence). This CDR3 spans 14 amino acids. The CDR3 loop reads CASSLSGGSQPQHF. The DNA for the CDR3 is TGTGCCAGCAGTTTAAGCGGTGGGAGTCAGCCCCAGCATTTT.

In this sample, this clonotype turned up many times. The V and J genes are TRBV4-1 and TRBJ2-1; D possibly uses TRBD1 or TRBD2 (5 bases each). The CDR3 is 15 residues long. V lost 1 base to trimming and J lost 7 bases, with 14 bases between them. Germline CDR1 reads MGHRA; CDR2 reads YSYEKL. The CDR3 is CASSQGQRVGNEQFF. CDR3 DNA: TGCGCCAGCAGCCAAGGACAGAGGGTAGGGAATGAGCAGTTCTTC.

The sample holds many counts of this clonotype. CDR3 nucleotide sequence: TGTGCCAGCAGTAAGGGACAGGGGATGAACACTGAAGCTTTCTTT. Its translation is CASSKGQGMNTEAFF. The genes are TRBV12-3 or TRBV12-4 and TRBJ1-1; TRBD1 agrees at 10 bases. The V segment lost 5 bases and the J segment 0 bases; nucleotides outside the gene matches: 3. The length of the CDR3 is 15 residues.